A selection of T cell receptor beta chains follows, all from one sample in a study of T cell changes during pregnancy in multiple sclerosis. Using immunoSEQ multiplex PCR, the repertoire was profiled, and TCRdb retains in-frame clones only, with some absent. The table lists about 36,000 clones, approximately 90% of them singletons. The sample here was CD4+ T cells from peripheral blood mononuclear cells, taken after pregnancy. All receptors derive from a female donor with multiple sclerosis, enrolled in a pregnancy study. Both conserved end residues are part of each CDR3. The order of the fields is clone size, V gene, D gene, J gene, CDR3 DNA, CDR3 protein. D genes are given only for firm matches. Clone size is given for some rows only: seen once, a few or many times, or a class if the clone is expanded.

clone_size: -; v_call: TRBV11-2; d_call: TRBD2; j_call: TRBJ2-5; cdr3_nt: TGTGCCAGCAGCTTAGACGGACTAGCGGGCGGGGAGACCCAGTACTTC; cdr3_aa: CASSLDGLAGGETQYF
clone_size: -; v_call: TRBV6-5; d_call: -; j_call: TRBJ2-3; cdr3_nt: TGTGCCAGCAGAGAAGGGGGCACAGATACGCAGTATTTT; cdr3_aa: CASREGGTDTQYF
clone_size: -; v_call: TRBV15; d_call: -; j_call: TRBJ2-7; cdr3_nt: TGTGCCACCAGCAGAGATATTGGCAGGCGTTCGACAAGCTCCTACGAGCAGTACTTC; cdr3_aa: CATSRDIGRRSTSSYEQYF
clone_size: few; v_call: TRBV6-5; d_call: -; j_call: TRBJ2-7; cdr3_nt: TGTGCCAGCAGCCCCCGACCGAGTGGGGCGTACGAGCAGTACTTC; cdr3_aa: CASSPRPSGAYEQYF
clone_size: -; v_call: TRBV29-1; d_call: -; j_call: TRBJ2-7; cdr3_nt: TGCAGCGCTGGGGGGTACTACGAGCAGTACTTC; cdr3_aa: CSAGGYYEQYF
clone_size: -; v_call: TRBV29-1; d_call: -; j_call: TRBJ2-6; cdr3_nt: TGCAGCGTTGAGGGTCAGGGCTCTGGGGCCAACGTCCTGACTTTC; cdr3_aa: CSVEGQGSGANVLTF
clone_size: -; v_call: TRBV7-2; d_call: -; j_call: TRBJ1-5; cdr3_nt: TGTGCCAGCAGCTTAGTTTCCGATCAGCCCCAGCATTTT; cdr3_aa: CASSLVSDQPQHF
clone_size: -; v_call: TRBV9; d_call: TRBD2; j_call: TRBJ2-1; cdr3_nt: TGTGCCAGCACAGAGGGAGGGTCCTTTTACAATGAGCAGTTCTTC; cdr3_aa: CASTEGGSFYNEQFF
clone_size: -; v_call: TRBV9; d_call: TRBD2; j_call: TRBJ2-3; cdr3_nt: TGTGCCAGCAGTCCACTAGCGGGGGTCACAGATACGCAGTATTTT; cdr3_aa: CASSPLAGVTDTQYF
clone_size: -; v_call: TRBV28; d_call: TRBD2; j_call: TRBJ2-1; cdr3_nt: TGTGCCAGCAGTTTACCCACTAGCGAGAATGAGCAGTTCTTC; cdr3_aa: CASSLPTSENEQFF
clone_size: -; v_call: TRBV5-1; d_call: -; j_call: TRBJ2-1; cdr3_nt: TGCGCCAGCAGCTTTGGCCCCGAGAGGTACAATGAGCAGTTCTTC; cdr3_aa: CASSFGPERYNEQFF
clone_size: -; v_call: TRBV19; d_call: -; j_call: TRBJ2-7; cdr3_nt: TGTGCCAGTAGTGTCCGGGGGACGGTCTCCTACGAGCAGTACTTC; cdr3_aa: CASSVRGTVSYEQYF
clone_size: once; v_call: TRBV6-1; d_call: -; j_call: TRBJ2-3; cdr3_nt: TGTGCCAGCAGTGACGGGCGTCCGGGAGAGGGAGGTACGCAGTATTTT; cdr3_aa: CASSDGRPGEGGTQYF
clone_size: -; v_call: TRBV29-1; d_call: -; j_call: TRBJ1-4; cdr3_nt: TGCAGCGTCCCAGACAGAGCGAATGAAAAACTGTTTTTT; cdr3_aa: CSVPDRANEKLFF
clone_size: -; v_call: TRBV6-1; d_call: TRBD2; j_call: TRBJ2-1; cdr3_nt: TGTGCCGGTAAAACTAGCGCGTCCTACAATGAGCAGTTCTTC; cdr3_aa: CAGKTSASYNEQFF
clone_size: once; v_call: TRBV9; d_call: TRBD2; j_call: TRBJ2-3; cdr3_nt: TGTGCCAGCAGCGTAGGCCTAGCGGGGCCACATACGCAGTATTTT; cdr3_aa: CASSVGLAGPHTQYF
clone_size: -; v_call: TRBV7-9; d_call: -; j_call: TRBJ1-6; cdr3_nt: TGTGCCAGCAGCTTAGTGTCTCGTAATAATTCACCCCTCCACTTT; cdr3_aa: CASSLVSRNNSPLHF
clone_size: -; v_call: TRBV25-1; d_call: TRBD2; j_call: TRBJ2-1; cdr3_nt: TGTGCCAGCAGACTTAGCGGGAGCTACAATGAGCAGTTCTTC; cdr3_aa: CASRLSGSYNEQFF
clone_size: -; v_call: TRBV20-1; d_call: -; j_call: TRBJ2-5; cdr3_nt: TGCAGTGCCGCGCCTGGGACCCAGTACTTC; cdr3_aa: CSAAPGTQYF
clone_size: -; v_call: TRBV2; d_call: TRBD1; j_call: TRBJ2-5; cdr3_nt: TGTGCCAGCAGTCTGGGACAGATAGAGACCCAGTACTTC; cdr3_aa: CASSLGQIETQYF
clone_size: -; v_call: TRBV4-1; d_call: TRBD1; j_call: TRBJ2-2; cdr3_nt: TGCGCCAGCAGCCAAGGACAGGGTAGGAGCACCGGGGAGCTGTTTTTT; cdr3_aa: CASSQGQGRSTGELFF
clone_size: -; v_call: TRBV6-5; d_call: -; j_call: TRBJ2-7; cdr3_nt: TGTGCCAGCAGCTGGGGAAGGGGGACCTACGAGCAGTACTTC; cdr3_aa: CASSWGRGTYEQYF
clone_size: -; v_call: TRBV6-5; d_call: -; j_call: TRBJ1-3; cdr3_nt: TGTGCCAGCAGTTACTCGCTCGGCTCTGGAAACACCATATATTTT; cdr3_aa: CASSYSLGSGNTIYF
clone_size: -; v_call: TRBV9; d_call: -; j_call: TRBJ1-1; cdr3_nt: TGTGCCAGCAGCGTTCGGACAGATTACACTGAAGCTTTCTTT; cdr3_aa: CASSVRTDYTEAFF
clone_size: -; v_call: TRBV10-3; d_call: -; j_call: TRBJ1-4; cdr3_nt: TGTGCCATCAGTGACCGAGGACTGGTAAAACTGTTTTTT; cdr3_aa: CAISDRGLVKLFF
clone_size: -; v_call: TRBV2; d_call: TRBD1; j_call: TRBJ1-2; cdr3_nt: TGTGCCAGCAGGGACCGAGGACAGGGATTTGGCGGCTACACCTTC; cdr3_aa: CASRDRGQGFGGYTF
clone_size: -; v_call: TRBV6-1; d_call: TRBD2; j_call: TRBJ2-7; cdr3_nt: TGTGCCAGCAGTGGGGAGGGGTTAACAGCCTACGAGCAGTACTTC; cdr3_aa: CASSGEGLTAYEQYF
clone_size: once; v_call: TRBV6-6; d_call: -; j_call: TRBJ2-7; cdr3_nt: TGTGCCAGCAGTACCCCGGAGGGAGCCTACGAGCAGTACTTC; cdr3_aa: CASSTPEGAYEQYF
clone_size: -; v_call: TRBV7-2; d_call: TRBD2; j_call: TRBJ2-7; cdr3_nt: TGTGCCAGCAGCTTAGGGGTAGCGGGGGACTCCTACGAGCAGTACTTC; cdr3_aa: CASSLGVAGDSYEQYF
clone_size: -; v_call: TRBV25-1; d_call: -; j_call: TRBJ1-6; cdr3_nt: TGTGCCAGCTCAAACAGGCAGACCCTTAATTCACCCCTCCACTTT; cdr3_aa: CASSNRQTLNSPLHF
clone_size: -; v_call: TRBV30; d_call: -; j_call: TRBJ2-1; cdr3_nt: TGTGCCTGGAGTGTACTAAGGAGGTTTAATGAGCAGTTCTTC; cdr3_aa: CAWSVLRRFNEQFF
clone_size: -; v_call: TRBV2; d_call: -; j_call: TRBJ2-4; cdr3_nt: TGTGCCAGCATAGGGGACACAATCATTCAGTACTTC; cdr3_aa: CASIGDTIIQYF
clone_size: few; v_call: TRBV6-1; d_call: -; j_call: TRBJ1-2; cdr3_nt: TGTGCCAGCAACTCCAGGGTCTATGGCTACACCTTC; cdr3_aa: CASNSRVYGYTF
clone_size: -; v_call: TRBV5-1; d_call: -; j_call: TRBJ1-4; cdr3_nt: TGCGCCAGCAGCTTGGGACTTCCTGAAAAACTGTTTTTT; cdr3_aa: CASSLGLPEKLFF
clone_size: -; v_call: TRBV2; d_call: TRBD2; j_call: TRBJ2-5; cdr3_nt: TGTGCCAGCAGGAGGGGGAGCGGGGGGCCCCTACGGGAGACCCAGTACTTC; cdr3_aa: CASRRGSGGPLRETQYF
clone_size: -; v_call: TRBV6-6; d_call: -; j_call: TRBJ1-2; cdr3_nt: TGTGCCAGCAGTTACTCATCCGGAGCTAACTATGGCTACACCTTC; cdr3_aa: CASSYSSGANYGYTF
clone_size: -; v_call: TRBV6-5; d_call: -; j_call: TRBJ2-1; cdr3_nt: TGTGCCAGCAGTTCCCGCGGGCACACAAACAATGAGCAGTTCTTC; cdr3_aa: CASSSRGHTNNEQFF
clone_size: -; v_call: TRBV7-9; d_call: -; j_call: TRBJ2-7; cdr3_nt: TGTGCCAGCAGCTTGGGACCTGCGGGAGAGCAGTACTTC; cdr3_aa: CASSLGPAGEQYF
clone_size: once; v_call: TRBV2; d_call: -; j_call: TRBJ2-7; cdr3_nt: TGTGCCAGCAGAAACAGGGAGGGTAGCGACGAGCAGTACTTC; cdr3_aa: CASRNREGSDEQYF
clone_size: -; v_call: TRBV5-1; d_call: -; j_call: TRBJ1-4; cdr3_nt: TGCGCCAGCAGCTCGACGCGACATTCACCTAATGAAAAACTGTTTTTT; cdr3_aa: CASSSTRHSPNEKLFF
clone_size: -; v_call: TRBV1; d_call: -; j_call: TRBJ2-7; cdr3_nt: TGCACCAGCAGCCAAGTCGGTTTCCGGAGGAGCCAGCCAGACAGGTCTGTTGCCTACGAGCAGTACTTC; cdr3_aa: CTSSQVGFRRSQPDRSVAYEQYF
clone_size: -; v_call: TRBV6-6; d_call: TRBD2; j_call: TRBJ2-3; cdr3_nt: TGTGCCAGCAGTTACAGGCCAGCGGGAGGAGGGGATACGCAGTATTTT; cdr3_aa: CASSYRPAGGGDTQYF
clone_size: -; v_call: TRBV2; d_call: TRBD1; j_call: TRBJ1-1; cdr3_nt: TGTGCCAGCAGGTCGGACAGGGTCGGCACTGAAGCTTTCTTT; cdr3_aa: CASRSDRVGTEAFF
clone_size: -; v_call: TRBV2; d_call: -; j_call: TRBJ1-2; cdr3_nt: TGTGCCAGCAGTGGGGGCCCCTATGGCTACACCTTC; cdr3_aa: CASSGGPYGYTF
clone_size: -; v_call: TRBV14; d_call: TRBD1; j_call: TRBJ2-3; cdr3_nt: TGTGCCAGCAGCCGGGGACAGTTCAGCACAGATACGCAGTATTTT; cdr3_aa: CASSRGQFSTDTQYF
clone_size: -; v_call: TRBV4-1; d_call: -; j_call: TRBJ2-7; cdr3_nt: TGCGCCAGCAGCCGACAGAGAGTATTGGGCGAGCAGTACTTC; cdr3_aa: CASSRQRVLGEQYF